The rows below give T cell receptor beta chains drawn from one sample of a study of vaccination effects on CD4 cells after COVID-19. These TCRs are of unknown antigen specificity. This table comes from immunoSEQ multiplex PCR, and its TCRdb copy is limited to in-frame clones, with some not included. The sample lists around 22,000 clones, roughly three quarters occurring once. The sequencing used CD4+ T cells from PBMCs cultured with HCoV-229E spike peptides, collected after COVID-19 vaccination. These receptors were collected from a human donor who received a COVID-19 vaccine. Both conserved end residues are part of each CDR3. A D gene is named only where the DNA matches it firmly. A row's size may be missing; if present it is once, few, many or a size class.

j_call: TRBJ2-1; clone_size: once; d_call: NA; v_call: TRBV12-3/TRBV12-4; cdr3_aa: CASSFPGRGQFF; cdr3_nt: TGTGCCAGCAGTTTTCCGGGACGGGGGCAGTTCTTC
j_call: TRBJ2-2; clone_size: NA; d_call: NA; v_call: TRBV7-8; cdr3_aa: CASSPGTPPTGELFF; cdr3_nt: TGTGCCAGCAGCCCCGGGACCCCCCCCACCGGGGAGCTGTTTTTT
j_call: TRBJ2-7; clone_size: NA; d_call: NA; v_call: TRBV24-1; cdr3_aa: CATSDEGTYEQYF; cdr3_nt: TGTGCCACCAGTGATGAGGGGACCTACGAGCAGTACTTC
j_call: TRBJ2-5; clone_size: NA; d_call: NA; v_call: TRBV10-2; cdr3_aa: CASSESVGGPAVETQYF; cdr3_nt: TGCGCCAGCAGTGAGTCCGTGGGGGGGCCTGCGGTGGAGACCCAGTACTTC
j_call: TRBJ1-5; clone_size: NA; d_call: NA; v_call: TRBV19; cdr3_aa: CASSIPPTGRWNQPQHF; cdr3_nt: TGTGCCAGTAGTATACCCCCGACGGGAAGGTGGAATCAGCCCCAGCATTTT
j_call: TRBJ1-1; clone_size: few; d_call: NA; v_call: TRBV29-1; cdr3_aa: CSVGTPPLGTEAFF; cdr3_nt: TGCAGCGTTGGGACTCCTCCGCTGGGGACTGAAGCTTTCTTT
j_call: TRBJ2-2; clone_size: once; d_call: NA; v_call: TRBV15; cdr3_aa: CATSRDLGVAENTGELFF; cdr3_nt: TGTGCCACCAGCAGAGATCTGGGGGTAGCGGAGAACACCGGGGAGCTGTTTTTT
j_call: TRBJ1-6; clone_size: NA; d_call: TRBD1; v_call: TRBV28; cdr3_aa: CASNRQGEGHSPLHF; cdr3_nt: TGTGCCAGCAACCGACAGGGGGAAGGGCATTCACCCCTCCACTTT
j_call: TRBJ1-1; clone_size: NA; d_call: NA; v_call: TRBV9; cdr3_aa: CASTPGSGTAITEAFF; cdr3_nt: TGTGCCAGCACTCCGGGTTCGGGGACCGCTATAACTGAAGCTTTCTTT
j_call: TRBJ2-7; clone_size: NA; d_call: NA; v_call: TRBV14; cdr3_aa: CASSPLDRPSYEQYF; cdr3_nt: TGTGCCAGCAGTCCCTTAGACCGACCTTCCTACGAGCAGTACTTC
j_call: TRBJ1-3; clone_size: NA; d_call: NA; v_call: TRBV4-2; cdr3_aa: CASSQEFGSSGNTIYF; cdr3_nt: TGTGCCAGCAGCCAAGAGTTCGGCAGCTCTGGAAACACCATATATTTT
j_call: TRBJ2-5; clone_size: once; d_call: NA; v_call: TRBV29-1; cdr3_aa: CSVVLREETQYF; cdr3_nt: TGCAGCGTTGTGTTGCGGGAAGAGACCCAGTACTTC
j_call: TRBJ1-6; clone_size: NA; d_call: NA; v_call: TRBV6-5; cdr3_aa: CASTPAGDSPLHF; cdr3_nt: TGTGCCAGCACTCCGGCGGGGGATTCACCCCTCCACTTT
j_call: TRBJ1-3; clone_size: few; d_call: TRBD1; v_call: TRBV5-5; cdr3_aa: CASSLGLGQGIRNTIYF; cdr3_nt: TGTGCCAGCAGCTTGGGTTTGGGACAGGGGATCAGAAACACCATATATTTT
j_call: TRBJ2-5; clone_size: once; d_call: TRBD2; v_call: TRBV15; cdr3_aa: CATSREREGWETQYF; cdr3_nt: TGTGCCACCAGCAGGGAGCGGGAGGGTTGGGAGACCCAGTACTTC